Here is one T cell receptor (beta chain) with its context. This sample was included in a study of blood T cell repertoires in COVID-19. Method: immunoSEQ multiplex PCR; TCRdb's copy keeps in-frame clones and lacks some. The repertoire holds about 120,000 clones, with about 90% as singletons. V lost 5 bases to trimming and J lost 0 bases, with 8 bases between them. This CDR3 comprises 13 residues. Germline V CDR1 and CDR2: LNHDA, SQIVND (reference sequence). The chain carries TRBV19 and TRBJ2-7, with a tentative D call TRBD2 (5 bases). This sequence was found in a man in his 70s who had recovered from COVID-19. Specimen: peripheral blood. CDR3 protein: CASSGRGSYEQYF. DNA for the CDR3: TGTGCCAGTAGTGGTCGGGGCTCCTACGAGCAGTACTTC.